This T cell receptor beta chain was sequenced during a study of blood T cells in healthy people across ages. This clonotype was counted a single time. No antigen is known for it. Each sample had at least 6 million PBMCs isolated. Each sample provided at least 6 micrograms of extracted total RNA. A J-beta primer mix and a sample-barcoded 5' primer were used in a second PCR of roughly 6 to 12 cycles. The authors tagged each cDNA molecule using a template-switch adaptor with 12 random nucleotides. Each CDR3 protein gets one entry after TCRdb re-called the 5' RACE reads with MiXCR. The table shows some 790,000 distinct CDR3 sequences, with 25% to 35% occurring only once. The germline V and J ends were trimmed by 5 bases and 2 bases, with 12 bases remaining between them. CDR1 is DFQATT and CDR2 is SNEGSKA in the germline V gene (reference sequence). CDR3 length equals 13 residues. Study-level findings and limits: PBMCs that were unsorted prevented a conclusive naive versus antigen-experienced comparison.

What was sequenced was blood. This receptor was taken from a woman aged 80 or older in good health. The rearrangement uses TRBV20-1 and TRBJ2-5; D is possibly TRBD2 (7 bases). CDR3 sequence: CSAPEGGQETQYF. In DNA form, the CDR3 reads TGCAGTGCTCCGGAGGGGGGGCAAGAGACCCAGTACTTC.